This entry lists 16 T cell receptor beta chains sequenced from one sample in a study of cytomegalovirus exposure and HLA in healthy donors. Use of 60 Vbeta and 13 Jbeta primers characterized the PCR. Measured with immunoSEQ multiplex PCR; TCRdb has only the in-frame clones, and not every one. The repertoire holds over 150,000 clones, around 80% seen once, with 1% in the top ten. The sequenced sample was PBMCs. The receptors derive from a woman aged 50 to 60 in good health and CMV-seropositive.

This clone was recorded a few times. The chain uses TRBV6-1 and TRBJ1-1; tentatively, D is TRBD1 (6 bases). From germline, CDR1 is MNHNS and CDR2 SASEGT. The CDR3 contains 15 residues. V was cut by 4 bases and J by 0 bases, with 12 bases left in between. The CDR3 reads CASSADRLMNTEAFF. Here the CDR3 DNA reads TGTGCCAGCAGTGCGGACAGACTCATGAACACTGAAGCTTTCTTT.

The V and J genes are TRBV11-2 and TRBJ2-5; 8 bases map to TRBD2. Germline lookup yields CDR1 SGHAT and CDR2 FQNNGV. J was trimmed by 5 bases and V by 5 bases; bases with no gene match: 10. CDR3 length: 15 residues. CDR3 sequence: CASSPVGGGRETQYF. The CDR3 nucleotides read TGTGCCAGCAGCCCGGTGGGCGGGGGGCGGGAGACCCAGTACTTC.

In regard to this clone: At one of its ends the junction is not consistent with the germline gene, which may arise from a read error. Other DNA sequences of this sample code for an identical CDR3. The genes are TRBV5-4 and TRBJ1-2, with 9 positions matching TRBD1. The CDR3 sequence is 14 residues long. Germline CDR1 SGHNT, CDR2 YYREEE (reference sequence). The CDR3 region has the DNA TGTGCCAGCAGCCAAGGGACAGGGAGGGATGGCTATACCTTC. Protein: CASSQGTGRDGYTF.

The chain carries TRBV28 and TRBJ2-7; 8 nucleotides align to TRBD1. Germline values: CDR1 MDHEN, CDR2 SYDVKM. This CDR3 is built from 14 residues. V was pared by 3 bases and J by 2 bases, with 3 bases of the junction left unmatched. The CDR3 reads CASSLTGETYEQYF. CDR3 DNA: TGTGCCAGCAGTTTGACAGGGGAAACCTACGAGCAGTACTTC.

This clone was seen a handful of times. This sequence joins TRBV4-3 and TRBJ2-7; weak D call: TRBD1 (5 bases). Germline V CDR1 and CDR2: LGHNA, YSLEER. The CDR3 runs to 14 residues. Trimming took 5 bases from V and 6 from J, leaving 17 bases between them. The DNA for the CDR3 is TGCGCCAGCAGCATTAAAAGGGGATCTCGCGAGCAGTACTTC. Translating gives CASSIKRGSREQYF.

V usage is TRBV19 and J usage is TRBJ2-1, with 11 bases fitting TRBD2. Germline V gives CDR1 LNHDA, CDR2 SQIVND (reference sequence). The CDR3 totals 17 residues. V was pared by 3 bases and J by 2 bases, with 6 bases of the junction left unmatched. The DNA of the CDR3 is TGTGCCAGTAGTATCGAAAGACTAGCGGGACCCTACAATGAGCAGTTCTTC. Residues: CASSIERLAGPYNEQFF.

The genes are TRBV28 and TRBJ2-7; 10 nucleotides agree with TRBD1. J was trimmed by 5 bases and V by 5 bases; bases with no gene match: 6. The CDR3 is made up of 14 amino acids. CDR1 MDHEN and CDR2 SYDVKM come from the germline V gene. The CDR3 protein is CASSLGTGAHEQYF. The CDR3 region has the DNA TGTGCCAGCAGTCTCGGGACAGGGGCCCACGAGCAGTACTTC.

The chain joins TRBV28 to TRBJ1-4; tentative D call: TRBD1 (6 bases). V was pared by 2 bases and J by 7 bases, with 29 bases between. The CDR3 consists of 20 residues. The germline gives CDR1 MDHEN, CDR2 SYDVKM. The CDR3 is CASSLSISQGGGSVGEKLFF. In nucleotides, the CDR3 is TGTGCCAGCAGTTTAAGTATTTCACAGGGTGGAGGAAGCGTCGGTGAAAAACTGTTTTTT.

This chain uses TRBV7-2 with TRBJ2-7; 8 bases map to TRBD2. The ends lost 3 bases at V and 6 bases at J; junction bases unmatched: 13. This CDR3 spans 16 amino acids. Germline values: CDR1 SGHTA, CDR2 FQGNSA. CDR3 loop: CASSLISGGPGGEQYF. The CDR3 region has the DNA TGTGCCAGCAGCTTGATCTCGGGAGGGCCTGGGGGCGAGCAGTACTTC.

The chain links TRBV6-1 to TRBJ1-4, with 12 positions matching TRBD1. Germline CDR1 and CDR2: MNHNS and SASEGT. The CDR3 runs 15 residues. V lost 6 bases, J lost 8 bases, and 7 bases stayed unmatched. The CDR3 coding sequence is TGTGCCAGCAGAGGAGGGACAGGGGGCGGCGAAAAACTGTTTTTT. Translation gives CASRGGTGGGEKLFF.

The V and J genes are TRBV29-1 and TRBJ1-3; the match to TRBD1 covers 9 bases. Unmatched junction bases numbered 6, after V lost 6 bases and J lost 3 bases. This CDR3 is built from 14 residues. From germline, CDR1 is SQVTM and CDR2 ANQGSEA. The CDR3: CSVGGQGLGNTIYF. CDR3 DNA sequence: TGCAGCGTGGGGGGACAGGGACTTGGAAACACCATATATTTT.

The gene calls are TRBV7-6 and TRBJ2-1; D gene unclear. V was clipped by 5 bases and J by 4 bases, with 9 bases between them. Germline-derived CDR1 and CDR2 are SGHVS and FNYEAQ. The CDR3 sequence is 13 residues long. The CDR3 bases are TGTGCCAGCAGCACACAATCTTACAATGAGCAGTTCTTC. Translation gives CASSTQSYNEQFF. Based on the CDR3 plus reference TRBV7-6 and TRBJ2-1, the full variable domain is GAGVSQSPRYKVTKRGQDVALRCDPISGHVSLYWYRQALGQGPEFLTYFNYEAQQDKSGLPNDRFSAERPEGSISTLTIQRTEQRDSAMYRCASSTQSYNEQFFGPGTRLTVL.

This clone was observed once. This chain connects TRBV9 to TRBJ2-5; 7 bases are a match to TRBD2. The better agreement between TRBJ2-7 and the DNA end casts doubt on the J call. Germline assignment: CDR1 SGDLS and CDR2 YYNGEE. This CDR3 is 14 amino acids long. The chain's CDR3 is CASSVGGGTYEQYF. The CDR3 bases are TGTGCCAGCAGCGTAGGGGGGGGGACCTACGAGCAGTACTTC.

This clone was seen only a few times. The chain links TRBV7-9 to TRBJ2-2; no reliable D call. Deletions cut 4 bases from V and 6 bases from J, with 12 bases between. Germline values: CDR1 SEHNR, CDR2 FQNEAQ (reference sequence). This CDR3 comprises 14 residues. CDR3 DNA sequence: TGTGCCAGCAGCTCCGCGTTTATGGCCGGGGAGCTGTTTTTT. Translated: CASSSAFMAGELFF.

The V and J genes are TRBV4-2 and TRBJ2-1, with TRBD2 identical over 7 bases. This CDR3 comprises 15 residues. Looked up from germline, CDR1 is LGHNA and CDR2 is YNFKEQ. The junction had 4 bases not matched to a gene; V was cut back by 0 bases and J by 5 bases. Written as DNA, the CDR3 is TGTGCCAGCAGCCAAGATCCTAGCGGAAACAATGAGCAGTTCTTC. As protein: CASSQDPSGNNEQFF.

This clone was seen a few times. V gene TRBV19 combines with J gene TRBJ2-5; 7 positions agree with TRBD1. V was clipped by 4 bases and J by 4 bases; unmatched bases: 12. Germline values: CDR1 LNHDA, CDR2 SQIVND (reference sequence). This CDR3 is 16 amino acids long. The CDR3 bases are TGTGCCAGTAGTACAAAACGACAGGGACAAACAGAGACCCAGTACTTC. It is translated as CASSTKRQGQTETQYF.